This T cell receptor beta chain was sequenced in a study of CD8+ T cells in alopecia areata. The authors extracted RNA and reverse transcribed it into cDNA as the sequencing template. Clones were sequenced by immunoSEQ multiplex PCR, and TCRdb holds only the in-frame ones, with some missing. Of almost 5,500 clones in the sample, over 60% were seen once. This CDR3 comprises 15 residues. Germline assignment: CDR1 SGHKS and CDR2 YYEKEE (reference sequence). The V and J ends lost 2 bases and 1 base, in that order; junction bases with no gene match: 2. Specified treatment: oral pan-JAK inhibitor, 5-10 mg twice daily. Alopecia areata patients gave lesional scalp punch biopsies and peripheral blood samples. Study results and caveats: Tofacitinib produced a significant decrease in scalp clonality and in expanded CD8+ clones among the top 100. The link between baseline CD8+ expansion and response remains uncertain with one nonresponder.

There are a few counts of this clone. Its cognate antigen is unknown. This rearrangement joins TRBV5-5 to TRBJ2-3; TRBD2 aligns across 9 bases. The receptor comes from a human donor with alopecia areata. The sample was skin, taken at week 24, from a patient treated with tofacitinib. DNA of the CDR3: TGTGCCAGCAGCTTAGCGGGGGGACGCACAGATACGCAGTATTTT. It specifies CASSLAGGRTDTQYF.